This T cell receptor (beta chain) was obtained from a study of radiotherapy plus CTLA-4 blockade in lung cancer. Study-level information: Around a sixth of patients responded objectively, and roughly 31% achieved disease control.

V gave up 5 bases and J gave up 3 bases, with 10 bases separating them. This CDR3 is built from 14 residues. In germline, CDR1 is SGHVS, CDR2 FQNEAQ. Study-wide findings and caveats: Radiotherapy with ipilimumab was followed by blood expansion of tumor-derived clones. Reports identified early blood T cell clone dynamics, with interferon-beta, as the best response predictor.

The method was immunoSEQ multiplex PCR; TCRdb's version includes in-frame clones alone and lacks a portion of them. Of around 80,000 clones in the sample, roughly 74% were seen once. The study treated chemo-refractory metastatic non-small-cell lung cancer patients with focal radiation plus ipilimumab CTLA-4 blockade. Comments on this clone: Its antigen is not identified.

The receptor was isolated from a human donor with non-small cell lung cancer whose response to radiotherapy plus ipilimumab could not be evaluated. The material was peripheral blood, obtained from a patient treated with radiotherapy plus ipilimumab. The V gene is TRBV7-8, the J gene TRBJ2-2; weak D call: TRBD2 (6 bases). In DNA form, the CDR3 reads TGTGCCAGCAGCGGGAGGCGAGACACCGGGGAGCTGTTTTTT. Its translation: CASSGRRDTGELFF.